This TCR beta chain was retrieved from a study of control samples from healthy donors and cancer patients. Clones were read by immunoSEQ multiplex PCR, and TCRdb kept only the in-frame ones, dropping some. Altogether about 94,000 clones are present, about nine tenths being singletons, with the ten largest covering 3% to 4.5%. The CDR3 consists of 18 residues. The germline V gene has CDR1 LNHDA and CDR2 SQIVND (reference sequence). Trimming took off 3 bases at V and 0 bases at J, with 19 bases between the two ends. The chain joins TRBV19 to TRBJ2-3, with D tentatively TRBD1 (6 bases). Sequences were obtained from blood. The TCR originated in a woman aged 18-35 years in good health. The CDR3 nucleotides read TGTGCCAGTAGTATTTCAGGGGCCAGTACGACGAGCACAGATACGCAGTATTTT. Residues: CASSISGASTTSTDTQYF.